Listed below are T cell receptor beta chains from one sample, sequenced in a study of regulatory T cells in long-lasting Graves disease. MiXCR, run by TCRdb on the multiplex PCR reads, gives a single entry per CDR3 protein. This table has around 510,000 distinct CDR3 sequences, around 21% appearing once. This specimen consisted of peripheral blood mononuclear cells (PBMCs), obtained when the disease was refractory, from a patient treated with antithyroid drugs. The receptors were sampled from a female donor with Graves disease. The CDR3 runs from the conserved cysteine through the conserved F or W. Fields, in order: CDR3 DNA, CDR3 protein, clone size, V gene, J gene, D gene. A D gene is named only where the DNA matches it firmly. Rows may omit the clone size; those that give it use once, few, many or a size class.

CDR3nt: TGTGCCAGCAGTTTAGGGAGGAGGATGATTACGGACCCAAGAGCAGGCGAGCAGTACTTC
CDR3aa: CASSLGRRMITDPRAGEQYF
abundance: many
v_gene: TRBV28
j_gene: TRBJ2-7
d_gene: .

CDR3nt: TGTGCCAGCAGCCCCGCGAGGGTGAGGACCCAGTACTTC
CDR3aa: CASSPARVRTQYF
abundance: .
v_gene: TRBV9
j_gene: TRBJ2-5
d_gene: .

CDR3nt: TGCAGCGTTGCTACAGGGTCCACCGTGGAGCTGTTTTTT
CDR3aa: CSVATGSTVELFF
abundance: .
v_gene: TRBV29-1
j_gene: TRBJ2-2
d_gene: .

CDR3nt: TGTGCCAGCAGGCCTCGGGGACAGGGGGATCAGCCCCAGCATTTT
CDR3aa: CASRPRGQGDQPQHF
abundance: few
v_gene: TRBV6-1
j_gene: TRBJ1-5
d_gene: TRBD1

CDR3nt: TGTGCCATCAGCCCGATGACTAGCGGACAAGAGACCCAGTACTTC
CDR3aa: CAISPMTSGQETQYF
abundance: many
v_gene: TRBV10-3
j_gene: TRBJ2-5
d_gene: TRBD2

CDR3nt: TGTGCCAGCAGTCCGCCGGGACTAGAGCTTGAGCAGTTCTTC
CDR3aa: CASSPPGLELEQFF
abundance: .
v_gene: TRBV28
j_gene: TRBJ2-1
d_gene: TRBD2

CDR3nt: TGTGCCAGCAGCCAAGATCGGGGGAACACTGAAGCTTTCTTT
CDR3aa: CASSQDRGNTEAFF
abundance: many
v_gene: TRBV3-1
j_gene: TRBJ1-1
d_gene: .

CDR3nt: TGCGCCAGCAGCCGTACAGGGAAGAGCTACGAGCAGTACTTC
CDR3aa: CASSRTGKSYEQYF
abundance: few
v_gene: TRBV4-3
j_gene: TRBJ2-7
d_gene: .

CDR3nt: TGTGCCAGCAGCTACCGTCGGGGGTCCACTGAAGCTTTCTTT
CDR3aa: CASSYRRGSTEAFF
abundance: many
v_gene: TRBV11-2
j_gene: TRBJ1-1
d_gene: .

CDR3nt: TGTGCCAGTAGAGACAGGGGCAACAATCAGCCCCAGCATTTT
CDR3aa: CASRDRGNNQPQHF
abundance: few
v_gene: TRBV19
j_gene: TRBJ1-5
d_gene: TRBD1

CDR3nt: TGTGCCAGCAGCCAAAGGGGATGGGAGCAGTACTTC
CDR3aa: CASSQRGWEQYF
abundance: .
v_gene: TRBV13
j_gene: TRBJ2-7
d_gene: .

CDR3nt: TGTGCCAGCAGCCCCTGGGACAGGGAGTCGACCGGGGAGCTGTTTTTT
CDR3aa: CASSPWDRESTGELFF
abundance: few
v_gene: TRBV27
j_gene: TRBJ2-2
d_gene: TRBD1

CDR3nt: TGTGCCAGCATGTCGGGGTATGAGCAGTTCTTC
CDR3aa: CASMSGYEQFF
abundance: .
v_gene: TRBV6-2/TRBV6-3
j_gene: TRBJ2-1
d_gene: .

CDR3nt: TGCAGTGCTAGTAAACTCGGGAATGAGCAGTTCTTC
CDR3aa: CSASKLGNEQFF
abundance: .
v_gene: TRBV20-1
j_gene: TRBJ2-1
d_gene: .

CDR3nt: TGTGCCAGCAGCTTTCGGGTTAACGAGCAGTACTTC
CDR3aa: CASSFRVNEQYF
abundance: many
v_gene: TRBV11-2
j_gene: TRBJ2-7
d_gene: .

CDR3nt: TGCAGTGCCAGACAGGGCGACTATGGCTACACCTTC
CDR3aa: CSARQGDYGYTF
abundance: many
v_gene: TRBV20-1
j_gene: TRBJ1-2
d_gene: TRBD1

CDR3nt: TGTGCCAGCAGTGGGACTTGGGGTCGGGACGGCTACGAGCAGTACTTC
CDR3aa: CASSGTWGRDGYEQYF
abundance: many
v_gene: TRBV28
j_gene: TRBJ2-7
d_gene: .

CDR3nt: TGTGCCAGTAATTCAGGTGTCGGCCAAGAGACCCAGTACTTC
CDR3aa: CASNSGVGQETQYF
abundance: many
v_gene: TRBV19
j_gene: TRBJ2-5
d_gene: .

CDR3nt: TGTGCCAGCAGTACCCCCGGGATGAACACTGAAGCTTTCTTT
CDR3aa: CASSTPGMNTEAFF
abundance: many
v_gene: TRBV6-1
j_gene: TRBJ1-1
d_gene: .

CDR3nt: TGTGCCAGCAGTTTAGAGGGAGGTCTGACCTATGGCTACACCTTC
CDR3aa: CASSLEGGLTYGYTF
abundance: many
v_gene: TRBV12-3/TRBV12-4
j_gene: TRBJ1-2
d_gene: .

CDR3nt: TGCAGCGGTATGACGGCGAACACTGAAGCTTTCTTT
CDR3aa: CSGMTANTEAFF
abundance: many
v_gene: TRBV29-1
j_gene: TRBJ1-1
d_gene: .

CDR3nt: TGTGCCAGCAGTTACTCTACTAGCGTAAGCACCGGGGAGCTGTTTTTT
CDR3aa: CASSYSTSVSTGELFF
abundance: few
v_gene: TRBV6-5
j_gene: TRBJ2-2
d_gene: TRBD2

CDR3nt: TGTGCCAGCAGTTCCCCGACAGGGCAAGAGACCCAGTACTTC
CDR3aa: CASSSPTGQETQYF
abundance: many
v_gene: TRBV6-5
j_gene: TRBJ2-5
d_gene: TRBD1

CDR3nt: TGTGCCAGCAATTCCTTGGGGAACTATGGCTACACCTTC
CDR3aa: CASNSLGNYGYTF
abundance: many
v_gene: TRBV11-2
j_gene: TRBJ1-2
d_gene: .

CDR3nt: TGTGCCAGCAGCAGTCAGCGGTCACAAGAGACCCAGTACTTC
CDR3aa: CASSSQRSQETQYF
abundance: many
v_gene: TRBV11-1
j_gene: TRBJ2-5
d_gene: .

CDR3nt: TGTGCCAGCAGCTATTCGACAGGCGGAGCCCCTCCGGAGCAGTTCTTC
CDR3aa: CASSYSTGGAPPEQFF
abundance: few
v_gene: TRBV7-9
j_gene: TRBJ2-1
d_gene: .

CDR3nt: TGTGCCAGCAGTCGACGGAGGGGGCGGAGTAACTATGGCTACACCTTC
CDR3aa: CASSRRRGRSNYGYTF
abundance: many
v_gene: TRBV12-3/TRBV12-4
j_gene: TRBJ1-2
d_gene: TRBD1

CDR3nt: TGTGCCAGCTCACCCCAGGGGACTAGAATCGCCGGGGAGCTGTTTTTT
CDR3aa: CASSPQGTRIAGELFF
abundance: many
v_gene: TRBV7-3
j_gene: TRBJ2-2
d_gene: TRBD2

CDR3nt: TGTGCCAGCAGTTTCAAACGCGGACTAGCGGGATCGAACACCGGGGAGCTGTTTTTT
CDR3aa: CASSFKRGLAGSNTGELFF
abundance: few
v_gene: TRBV28
j_gene: TRBJ2-2
d_gene: TRBD2

CDR3nt: TGTGCCAGCTCGATCAGGGGGGACGAGCAGTACTTC
CDR3aa: CASSIRGDEQYF
abundance: many
v_gene: TRBV6-2/TRBV6-3
j_gene: TRBJ2-7
d_gene: .

CDR3nt: TGTGCCAGCACTATCGGACGTCTCAGCTACGAGCAGTACTTC
CDR3aa: CASTIGRLSYEQYF
abundance: many
v_gene: TRBV2
j_gene: TRBJ2-7
d_gene: .

CDR3nt: TGTGCCAGCGGCCAGGGGGTCGGAGGCGGGGAGCTGTTTTTC
CDR3aa: CASGQGVGGGELFF
abundance: .
v_gene: TRBV7-3
j_gene: TRBJ2-2
d_gene: .

CDR3nt: TGTGCCAGCAGTCCCACCGGGACAGTCTACGAGCAGTACTTC
CDR3aa: CASSPTGTVYEQYF
abundance: .
v_gene: TRBV28
j_gene: TRBJ2-7
d_gene: TRBD1

CDR3nt: TGTGCCAGCAGCCGCGCGGTTCGTGGGGAGCAGTACTTC
CDR3aa: CASSRAVRGEQYF
abundance: many
v_gene: TRBV3-1
j_gene: TRBJ2-7
d_gene: .

CDR3nt: TGCGCCAGCAGCCAAGACTTCCAGAACACTGAAGCTTTCTTT
CDR3aa: CASSQDFQNTEAFF
abundance: few
v_gene: TRBV4-1
j_gene: TRBJ1-1
d_gene: .

CDR3nt: TGCGCCAGCAGCGACGGGGGGGCGGAAGCTTTCTTT
CDR3aa: CASSDGGAEAFF
abundance: few
v_gene: TRBV10-2
j_gene: TRBJ1-1
d_gene: .

CDR3nt: TGCAGTGCTGAGAAACTAGGAGGCGGTCCCGGGGAGCTGTTTTTT
CDR3aa: CSAEKLGGGPGELFF
abundance: many
v_gene: TRBV20-1
j_gene: TRBJ2-2
d_gene: .

CDR3nt: TGTGCCAGCAGCCAAGATTTTGGCGGGGGCTACCACACTGAAGCTTTCTTT
CDR3aa: CASSQDFGGGYHTEAFF
abundance: few
v_gene: TRBV4-2
j_gene: TRBJ1-1
d_gene: .

CDR3nt: TGCGCCAGCAGCTTGCCCCCGGGAACCGGGGAGCTGTTTTTT
CDR3aa: CASSLPPGTGELFF
abundance: few
v_gene: TRBV5-1
j_gene: TRBJ2-2
d_gene: .

CDR3nt: TGCAGCGTTAAAGCCCTTAACCAAGAGACCCAGTACTTC
CDR3aa: CSVKALNQETQYF
abundance: .
v_gene: TRBV29-1
j_gene: TRBJ2-5
d_gene: .

CDR3nt: TGTGCCAGCAGTGTGGAGAGTCAGCCCCAGCATTTT
CDR3aa: CASSVESQPQHF
abundance: .
v_gene: TRBV2
j_gene: TRBJ1-5
d_gene: .

CDR3nt: TGTGCCAGCAGCGAAGGAGGGAACCCATGGACAGGGCCGAACACTGAAGCTTTCTTT
CDR3aa: CASSEGGNPWTGPNTEAFF
abundance: many
v_gene: TRBV2
j_gene: TRBJ1-1
d_gene: TRBD1

CDR3nt: TGCGCCAGCAGTCAAGGGGTAACTGAAGCTTTCTTT
CDR3aa: CASSQGVTEAFF
abundance: many
v_gene: TRBV10-2
j_gene: TRBJ1-1
d_gene: .

CDR3nt: TGTGCCAGTAGTATCACGGGACAGGGCTACTATGGCTACACCTTC
CDR3aa: CASSITGQGYYGYTF
abundance: .
v_gene: TRBV19
j_gene: TRBJ1-2
d_gene: TRBD1

CDR3nt: TGTGCCAGCAGTTCTAAGGGAGGGGACACTGAAGCTTTCTTT
CDR3aa: CASSSKGGDTEAFF
abundance: few
v_gene: TRBV6-2/TRBV6-3
j_gene: TRBJ1-1
d_gene: .